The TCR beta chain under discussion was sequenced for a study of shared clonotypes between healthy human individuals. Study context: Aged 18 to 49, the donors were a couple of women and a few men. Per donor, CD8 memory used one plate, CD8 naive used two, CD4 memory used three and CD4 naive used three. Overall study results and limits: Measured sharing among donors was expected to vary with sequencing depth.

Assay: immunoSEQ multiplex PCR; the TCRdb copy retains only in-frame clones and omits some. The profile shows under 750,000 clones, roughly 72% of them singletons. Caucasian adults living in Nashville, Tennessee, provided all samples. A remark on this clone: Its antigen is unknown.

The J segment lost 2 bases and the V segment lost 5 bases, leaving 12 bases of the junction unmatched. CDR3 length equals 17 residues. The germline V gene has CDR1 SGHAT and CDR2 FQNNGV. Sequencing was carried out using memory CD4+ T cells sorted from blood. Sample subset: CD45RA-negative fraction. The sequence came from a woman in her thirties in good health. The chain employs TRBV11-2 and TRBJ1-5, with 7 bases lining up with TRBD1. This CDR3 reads CASSPNQGGSRNQPQHF. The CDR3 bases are TGTGCCAGCAGCCCCAACCAGGGGGGTTCGCGCAATCAGCCCCAGCATTTT.